Presented here are 15 T cell receptor beta chains from one specimen sequenced in a study of vaccination and CD4 T cells after COVID-19. The treatment denotes: roughly 11-day PBMC culture with coronavirus spike peptide pools or control peptides (ViraFEST assay). No antigen is known for these receptors. With the Oncomine TCR Beta short-read assay, DNA from cultured CD4+ T cells was sequenced. TCRdb processed the PCR reads anew with MiXCR; each CDR3 protein has one entry. The profile shows approximately 15,000 distinct CDR3 sequences, about four fifths of them singletons. The material was CD4+ T cells from blood, cultured in vitro, obtained after SARS-CoV-2 vaccination. These receptors all come from a human donor who received a COVID-19 vaccine.

CDR3 sequence reads: CASSSPGQGAAFF. In nucleotides, the CDR3 is TGTGCCAGCAGCTCCCCGGGACAGGGCGCAGCTTTCTTT. The V call is TRBV7-2, the J call TRBJ1-1; 9 nucleotides match TRBD1. The CDR3 contains 13 residues. Germline V CDR1 and CDR2: SGHTA, FQGNSA. Trimming at V came to 4 bases and at J to 10 bases, leaving 7 bases not matched to a gene. Full variable domain (rest looked up from reference TRBV7-2 and TRBJ1-1): GAGVSQSPSNKVTEKGKDVELRCDPISGHTALYWYRQSLGQGLEFLIYFQGNSAPDKSGLPSDRFSAERTGGSVSTLTIQRTQQEDSAVYLCASSSPGQGAAFFGQGTRLTVV.

The genes are TRBV7-8 and TRBJ1-2; D remains unclear. Germline assignment: CDR1 SGHVS and CDR2 FQNEAQ. Deletions cut 1 base from V and 0 bases from J, with 9 bases between. CDR3 length equals 15 residues. The CDR3 is CASSLDRNSNYGYTF. The CDR3 DNA follows: TGTGCCAGCAGCTTAGACAGAAACTCTAACTATGGCTACACCTTC.

The chain combines TRBV20-1 with TRBJ1-1; possibly TRBD1 for D (6 bases). The CDR3 runs 13 residues. Per germline, CDR1 DFQATT and CDR2 SNEGSKA (reference sequence). The V gene lost 5 bases and the J gene lost 4 bases, with 14 bases spanning the gap. CDR3 region: CSASQGRGTEAFF. DNA of the CDR3: TGCAGTGCTTCACAGGGCAGAGGCACTGAAGCTTTCTTT.

The rearrangement joins TRBV20-1 to TRBJ2-3; D remains unclear. Trimming removed 8 bases from V and 4 bases from J, with 13 bases in between. CDR3 length equals 12 residues. Germline V lookup: CDR1 DFQATT, CDR2 SNEGSKA (reference sequence). The CDR3 nucleotides are TGCAGTCCCCGGCATGTCCCAGATACGCAGTATTTT. Its protein is CSPRHVPDTQYF.

This chain uses TRBV11-2 with TRBJ2-5; 7 bases match TRBD2. V lost 1 base to trimming and J lost 2 bases; unmatched junction nucleotides: 4. Looked up from germline, CDR1 is SGHAT and CDR2 is FQNNGV. This CDR3 region has 15 residues. CDR3 DNA: TGTGCCAGCAGCTTAGGAGCGGGGCCGCAAGAGACCCAGTACTTC. This sequence encodes CASSLGAGPQETQYF.

The chain recombines TRBV27 with TRBJ1-2; 7 nucleotides agree with TRBD1. The V gene's germline CDR1 is MNHEY and CDR2 SMNVEV (reference sequence). This CDR3 is 13 amino acids long. J was trimmed by 7 bases and V by 9 bases; bases with no gene match: 11. The CDR3 DNA reads TGTGCCAGTAGTCGACAGGGTAACGGTGGCTACACCTTC. Translated: CASSRQGNGGYTF.

In this sample, this clonotype turned up a few times. The chain recombines TRBV7-8 with TRBJ2-3, with D maybe TRBD2 (5 bases). Germline loops: CDR1 SGHVS, CDR2 FQNEAQ. The CDR3 has 16 amino acids. Trimming stripped 1 base from V and 6 bases from J, with 17 bases between. CDR3 amino acids: CASSLVSGGTGDTQYF. The CDR3, as DNA: TGTGCCAGCAGCTTAGTATCAGGTGGAACGGGGGATACGCAGTATTTT.

This clonotype was seen once. The chain has TRBV6-5 and TRBJ2-7; 16 nucleotides align to TRBD2. CDR3 size: 18 residues. CDR1 and CDR2 from the germline V gene are MNHEY and SVGAGI. V lost 4 bases to trimming and J lost 5 bases; unmatched junction nucleotides: 11. In DNA, the CDR3 is TGTGCCAGCAGTTCCACGGCCGGGACTAGCGGGGGGGGACACGAGCAGTACTTC. Encoded protein: CASSSTAGTSGGGHEQYF.

The rearrangement uses TRBV7-6 and TRBJ2-5, with TRBD2 identical over 13 bases. Per germline, CDR1 SGHVS and CDR2 FNYEAQ. J was trimmed by 2 bases and V by 5 bases; bases with no gene match: 5. The CDR3 runs to 16 residues. The CDR3 sequence: CASSPGTSGAQETQYF. The CDR3 DNA sequence: TGTGCCAGCAGCCCAGGGACTAGCGGGGCACAAGAGACCCAGTACTTC.

The chain has TRBV20-1 and TRBJ1-5; possibly TRBD1 for D (5 bases). Between the trimmed V and J ends, which lost 3 bases and 3 bases, there was a span of 9 bases. This CDR3 spans 13 amino acids. From germline, CDR1 is DFQATT and CDR2 SNEGSKA (reference sequence). The CDR3 region has the DNA TGCAGTGCTAGGGGACGGTTCAATCAGCCCCAGCATTTT. Translation gives CSARGRFNQPQHF.

J is TRBJ1-3 and V is TRBV15; 7 positions agree with TRBD1. Trimming took 0 bases from V and 1 from J; bases not matched to a gene: 3. The CDR3 loop spans 16 amino acids. The germline gives CDR1 LNHNV, CDR2 YYDKDF (reference sequence). The CDR3, as DNA: TGTGCCACCAGCAGAGATACAGGGGAGTCTGGAAACACCATATATTTT. It translates to CATSRDTGESGNTIYF. The variable domain in full, completed from reference TRBV15 and TRBJ1-3, reads DAMVIQNPRYQVTQFGKPVTLSCSQTLNHNVMYWYQQKSSQAPKLLFHYYDKDFNNEADTPDNFQSRRPNTSFCFLDIRSPGLGDTAMYLCATSRDTGESGNTIYFGEGSWLTVV.

J is TRBJ2-3 and V is TRBV6-1, with 12 bases that match TRBD2. The CDR3 consists of 14 residues. Germline-derived CDR1 and CDR2 are MNHNS and SASEGT. V trimming: 6 bases; J trimming: 4 bases; junction bases outside the gene matches: 2. The CDR3 nucleotides read TGTGCCAGCAGCCTAGCGGGGGGGGCAGATACGCAGTATTTT. Translating gives CASSLAGGADTQYF.

This sequence joins TRBV19 and TRBJ1-5, with unresolved D. The CDR3 totals 13 residues. The V gene's germline CDR1 is LNHDA and CDR2 SQIVND (reference sequence). Deletions cut 3 bases from V and 4 bases from J, with 7 bases between. In DNA, the CDR3 is TGTGCCAGTAGTATGAACGGGAATCAGCCCCAGCATTTT. Protein sequence: CASSMNGNQPQHF.

V gene TRBV6-1 combines with J gene TRBJ2-3; 9 nucleotides align to TRBD2. The V segment lost 5 bases and the J segment 4 bases; nucleotides outside the gene matches: 10. The CDR3 is 16 amino acids. Germline V lookup: CDR1 MNHNS, CDR2 SASEGT. The DNA of the CDR3 is TGTGCCAGCAGTCCGGGACTAGCCTCATGGGCAGATACGCAGTATTTT. It specifies CASSPGLASWADTQYF.

The V call is TRBV27, the J call TRBJ1-6, with 9 bases that match TRBD1. After removal of 5 bases from V and 5 bases from J, the junction contained 7 bases not matched to a gene. Germline CDR1 reads MNHEY; CDR2 reads SMNVEV (reference sequence). CDR3 length: 16 residues. CDR3 protein: CASSPWTGADNSPLHF. DNA for the CDR3: TGTGCCAGCAGTCCTTGGACAGGGGCCGATAATTCACCCCTCCACTTT.